The present entry profiles one T cell receptor (beta chain) with its context. Sample-barcoded 5' priming and a J-beta primer mix drove a second PCR of roughly 6 to 12 cycles. Each cDNA was tagged by a template-switch adaptor containing 12 random nucleotides. TCRdb re-derived calls from the 5' RACE reads in MiXCR, one entry per CDR3 protein. The sample consists of around 700,000 distinct CDR3 sequences, just under 25% of them appearing once. The source of the sample is a study of blood T cells in healthy people across ages. The sample was also linked to a second study, of T cells of mothers and their children. From that study: A few healthy Caucasian mothers and their six children donated.

Sequencing input: blood. The receptor was derived from a boy younger than 18 in good health.

In nucleotides, the CDR3 is TGTGCCAGCAGCTCATCGACAGGGGATCTTGGCTACACCTTC. Amino acids: CASSSSTGDLGYTF. This chain joins TRBV7-2 and TRBJ1-2, with 8 bases lining up with TRBD1. This CDR3 is built from 14 residues. Germline-derived CDR1 and CDR2 are SGHTA and FQGNSA. V lost 4 bases to trimming and J lost 7 bases; unmatched junction nucleotides: 8.